This T cell receptor beta chain emerged from a study of T cell changes during pregnancy in multiple sclerosis. Measured with immunoSEQ multiplex PCR; TCRdb has only the in-frame clones, and not every one. The sample lists over 55,000 clones, about 87% occurring once. Trimming cost V 1 base and J 6 bases, with 3 bases left between them. The CDR3 spans 11 residues. Germline V gives CDR1 MNHNS, CDR2 SASEGT. Sequencing was carried out using peripheral blood from another person, used as feeder cells. The rearrangement uses TRBV6-1 and TRBJ1-1; no clear D gene. This clonotype originated in a human donor whose cells served as feeder cells for cultures in a pregnancy study. The CDR3 DNA is TGTGCCAGCAGTGAAGGCCCTGAAGCTTTCTTT. Amino acids: CASSEGPEAFF.